The clone carrying this TCR beta chain was recorded once. These data originate in a study of blood T cell repertoires in COVID-19. Libraries were prepared by immunoSEQ multiplex PCR; TCRdb keeps only in-frame clonotypes and omits some of them. The table has about 260,000 clones, about 90% seen once. V dropped 7 bases and J dropped 4 bases, with 19 bases sitting between them. This CDR3 is 15 amino acids long. CDR1 MNHEY and CDR2 SVGAGI come from the germline V gene. Individuals aged about 18 to 89 years were recruited from roughly 23 US areas. The chain combines TRBV6-5 with TRBJ1-2; D might be TRBD1 (6 bases). Sequenced: PBMCs or T cells enriched from blood (not recorded which). The sequence derives from a man aged 50 to 59 who had been exposed to COVID-19. CDR3 sequence: CASIGSTGTPYGYTF. The CDR3 nucleotides read TGTGCCAGCATTGGGTCGACAGGAACACCCTATGGCTACACCTTC.